This entry is about one T cell receptor (beta chain). Its antigen is not identified. CDR1 and CDR2 (germline): SEHNR, FQNEAQ (reference sequence). The CDR3 is made up of 12 amino acids. With 8 bases clipped from V and 4 bases from J, the junction kept 3 bases outside the gene matches. This sample is drawn from a study of graft-versus-host responses after intestinal transplantation. For the study at large: Anti-thymocyte globulin served as induction for all recipients, who then took tacrolimus and steroids for roughly 3 years.

TCRdb's copy holds only in-frame clones and misses some; the assay was immunoSEQ multiplex PCR. The table has about 70,000 clones, about 94% seen once. This chain links TRBV7-9 with TRBJ2-7, with 9 bases identical to TRBD1. The sequencing here drew on unstimulated CD8+ T cells sorted from spleen or lymph node cells, taken before intestinal transplant. This TCR derives from a human donor who received an intestinal transplant. CDR3 region: CASGTGLYEQYF. The CDR3 DNA is TGTGCCAGCGGGACAGGGCTGTACGAGCAGTACTTC.